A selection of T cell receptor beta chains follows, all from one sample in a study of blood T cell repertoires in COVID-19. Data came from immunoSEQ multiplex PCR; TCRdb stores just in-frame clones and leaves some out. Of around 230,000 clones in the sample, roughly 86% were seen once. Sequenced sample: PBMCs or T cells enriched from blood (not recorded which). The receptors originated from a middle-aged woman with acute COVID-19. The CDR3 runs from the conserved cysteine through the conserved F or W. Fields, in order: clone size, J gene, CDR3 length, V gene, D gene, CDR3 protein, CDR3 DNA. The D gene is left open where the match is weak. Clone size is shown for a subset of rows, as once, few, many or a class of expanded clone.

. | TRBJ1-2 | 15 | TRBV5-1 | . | CASSAGTTFNYGYTF | TGCGCCAGCAGCGCCGGGACAACATTTAACTATGGCTACACCTTC
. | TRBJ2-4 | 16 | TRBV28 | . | CASSFQLGGGKNIQYF | TGTGCCAGCAGTTTTCAACTGGGGGGAGGCAAAAACATTCAGTACTTC
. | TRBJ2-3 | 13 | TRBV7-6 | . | CASSLVLTDTQYF | TGTGCCAGCAGCTTAGTCTTGACAGATACGCAGTATTTT
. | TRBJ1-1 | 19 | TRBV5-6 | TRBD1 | CASSLSFAGQGAADTEAFF | TGTGCCAGCAGCTTGAGTTTCGCCGGACAGGGGGCGGCGGACACTGAAGCTTTCTTT
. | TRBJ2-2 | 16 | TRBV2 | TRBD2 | CASSGTSGRNIGELFF | TGTGCCAGCAGTGGGACTAGCGGGAGAAATATCGGGGAGCTGTTTTTT
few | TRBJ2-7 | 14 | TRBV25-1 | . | CASSEPGGGDEQYF | TGTGCCAGCAGTGAACCGGGCGGGGGCGACGAGCAGTACTTC
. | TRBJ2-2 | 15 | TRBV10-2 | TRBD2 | CASTRTSGSAGELFF | TGCGCCAGCACCAGGACTAGCGGGAGCGCCGGGGAGCTGTTTTTT
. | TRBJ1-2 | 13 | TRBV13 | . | CASSLGRGVGYTF | TGTGCCAGCAGCTTAGGGCGGGGCGTTGGCTACACCTTC
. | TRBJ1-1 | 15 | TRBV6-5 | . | CASGHRRTMNTEAFF | TGTGCCAGCGGTCACAGACGTACCATGAACACTGAAGCTTTCTTT
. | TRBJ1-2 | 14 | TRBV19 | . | CASSKGQAQYGYTF | TGTGCCAGTAGTAAGGGGCAGGCCCAATATGGCTACACCTTC
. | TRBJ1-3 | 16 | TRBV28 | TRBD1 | CASSTGGAGSGNTIYF | TGTGCCAGCAGCACAGGGGGCGCAGGGTCTGGAAACACCATATATTTT
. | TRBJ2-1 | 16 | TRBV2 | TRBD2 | CASSELASGRLDEQFF | TGTGCCAGCAGTGAATTGGCTAGCGGGAGGCTGGATGAGCAGTTCTTC
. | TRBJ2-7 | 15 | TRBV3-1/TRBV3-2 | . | CASSQGPGSSYEQYF | TGTGCCAGCAGCCAAGGACCCGGGAGCTCCTACGAGCAGTACTTC
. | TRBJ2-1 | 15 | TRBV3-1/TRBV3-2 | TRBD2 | CASSPSRGRGDEQFF | TGTGCCAGCAGCCCCTCTCGCGGGAGGGGCGATGAGCAGTTCTTC
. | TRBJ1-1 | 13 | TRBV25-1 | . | CASSRGTGTEAFF | TGTGCCAGCAGTAGGGGGACGGGCACTGAAGCTTTCTTT
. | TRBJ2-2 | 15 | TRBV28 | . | CASSFHEGDTGELFF | TGTGCCAGCAGTTTTCATGAGGGGGACACCGGGGAGCTGTTTTTT
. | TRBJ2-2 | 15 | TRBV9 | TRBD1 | CASSATGGWTGELFF | TGTGCCAGCAGCGCGACAGGGGGCTGGACCGGGGAGCTGTTTTTT
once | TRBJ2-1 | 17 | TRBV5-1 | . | CASSLVGGEGGYNEQFF | TGCGCCAGCAGCTTGGTGGGCGGCGAAGGAGGATACAATGAGCAGTTCTTC
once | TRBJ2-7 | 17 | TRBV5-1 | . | CASSLGIGQGFPYEQYF | TGCGCCAGCAGCTTGGGAATTGGGCAGGGATTCCCCTACGAGCAGTACTTC
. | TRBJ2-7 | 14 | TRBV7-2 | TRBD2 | CASSEGLANYEQYF | TGTGCCAGCAGCGAGGGACTAGCGAACTACGAGCAGTACTTC
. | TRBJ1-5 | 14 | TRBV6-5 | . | CASSPRGADQPQHF | TGTGCCAGCAGTCCCCGCGGGGCGGATCAGCCCCAGCATTTT
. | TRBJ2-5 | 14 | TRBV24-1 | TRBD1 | CATSDRTGEETQYF | TGTGCCACCAGTGATCGAACAGGGGAGGAGACCCAGTACTTC
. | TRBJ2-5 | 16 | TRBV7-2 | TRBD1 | CASSFNTGAGQETQYF | TGTGCCAGCAGCTTTAATACAGGGGCGGGCCAAGAGACCCAGTACTTC
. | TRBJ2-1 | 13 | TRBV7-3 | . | CASSLSGYNEQFF | TGTGCCAGCAGCTTGAGCGGCTACAATGAGCAGTTCTTC
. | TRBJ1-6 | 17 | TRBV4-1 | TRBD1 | CASSRLNPGQGFAPLHF | TGCGCCAGCAGCCGCCTGAATCCGGGACAGGGTTTTGCACCCCTCCACTTT
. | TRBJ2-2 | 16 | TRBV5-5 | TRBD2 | CASSPWTSRDTGELFF | TGTGCCAGCAGCCCCTGGACTAGCCGTGACACCGGGGAGCTGTTTTTT
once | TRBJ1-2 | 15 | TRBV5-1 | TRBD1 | CASSSTGGAGYGYTF | TGCGCCAGCAGCTCGACAGGGGGCGCCGGCTATGGCTACACCTTC
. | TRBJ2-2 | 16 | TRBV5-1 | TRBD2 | CASSYVLAEDTGELFF | TGCGCCAGCAGCTACGTCCTAGCGGAAGACACCGGGGAGCTGTTTTTT
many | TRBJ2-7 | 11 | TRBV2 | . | CASRRGYEQYF | TGTGCCAGCAGGAGAGGCTACGAGCAGTACTTC
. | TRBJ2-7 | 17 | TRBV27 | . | CASSFRAVQGFSYEQYF | TGTGCCAGCAGTTTTCGGGCGGTGCAGGGATTCTCCTACGAGCAGTACTTC
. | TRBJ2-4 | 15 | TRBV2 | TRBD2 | CASSRAGGAKNIQYF | TGTGCCAGCAGTAGAGCGGGAGGGGCCAAAAACATTCAGTACTTC
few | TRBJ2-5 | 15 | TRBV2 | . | CASSVLVASQETQYF | TGTGCCAGCAGTGTTTTGGTAGCAAGCCAAGAGACCCAGTACTTC
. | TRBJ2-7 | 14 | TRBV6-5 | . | CASTQHHPPYEQYF | TGTGCCAGCACCCAACACCACCCGCCCTACGAGCAGTACTTC
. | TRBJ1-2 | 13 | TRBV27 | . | CASSLTGNYGYTF | TGTGCCAGCAGTTTAACAGGGAACTATGGCTACACCTTC
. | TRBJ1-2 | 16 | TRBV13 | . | CASSLSFRGPIYGYTF | TGTGCCAGCAGCTTATCTTTCAGGGGACCGATATATGGCTACACCTTC
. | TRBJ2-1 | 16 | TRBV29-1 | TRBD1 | CSVRGQPDWQPNEQFF | TGCAGCGTTAGGGGACAGCCGGACTGGCAACCCAATGAGCAGTTCTTC
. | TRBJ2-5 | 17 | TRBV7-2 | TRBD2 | CASSERLAGGSGETQYF | TGTGCCAGCAGCGAACGACTAGCGGGAGGGTCGGGAGAGACCCAGTACTTC
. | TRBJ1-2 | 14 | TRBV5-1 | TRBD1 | CASGSTGDHYGYTF | TGCGCCAGCGGATCAACAGGGGATCACTATGGCTACACCTTC
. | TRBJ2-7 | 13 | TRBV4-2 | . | CASSQGRRVPQYF | TGTGCCAGCAGCCAAGGGAGACGGGTACCGCAGTACTTC
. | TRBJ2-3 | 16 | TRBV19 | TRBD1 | CASSTGQGAPPDTQYF | TGTGCCAGTAGTACCGGACAGGGGGCTCCCCCAGATACGCAGTATTTT
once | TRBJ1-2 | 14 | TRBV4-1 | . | CASNLSQGALGYTF | TGCGCCAGCAACCTGTCACAGGGTGCGCTTGGCTACACCTTC
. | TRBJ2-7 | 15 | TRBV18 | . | CASSPRTGLWNEQYF | TGTGCCAGCTCACCAAGAACAGGGTTGTGGAACGAGCAGTACTTC
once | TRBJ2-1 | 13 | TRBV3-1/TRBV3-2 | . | CASSPTSYNEQFF | TGTGCCAGCAGCCCAACTAGCTACAATGAGCAGTTCTTC
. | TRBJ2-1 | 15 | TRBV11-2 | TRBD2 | CASSLVSGRWNEQFF | TGTGCCAGCAGCTTAGTTAGCGGGAGATGGAATGAGCAGTTCTTC
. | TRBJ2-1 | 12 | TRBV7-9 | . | CASSFQRDEQFF | TGTGCCAGCAGCTTCCAACGGGATGAGCAGTTCTTC
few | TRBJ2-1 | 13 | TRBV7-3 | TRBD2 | CASSLSAGRAEFF | TGTGCCAGCAGCTTATCCGCCGGGAGGGCCGAGTTCTTC
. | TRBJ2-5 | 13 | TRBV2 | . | CASTENNKETQYF | TGTGCCAGTACAGAAAATAACAAAGAGACCCAGTACTTC
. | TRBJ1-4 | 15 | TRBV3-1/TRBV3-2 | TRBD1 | CASSPSGTGGEKLFF | TGTGCCAGCAGCCCTTCCGGGACAGGGGGCGAAAAACTGTTTTTT
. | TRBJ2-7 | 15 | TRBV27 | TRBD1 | CASSLSGQGTYEQYF | TGTGCCAGCAGTTTATCGGGACAGGGGACCTACGAGCAGTACTTC
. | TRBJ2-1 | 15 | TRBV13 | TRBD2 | CASSTWTSGSNEQFF | TGTGCCAGCAGCACTTGGACTAGCGGGAGCAATGAGCAGTTCTTC
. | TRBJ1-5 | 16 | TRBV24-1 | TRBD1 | CATSDRDRGGNQPQHF | TGTGCCACCAGTGACCGGGACAGGGGTGGCAATCAGCCCCAGCATTTT
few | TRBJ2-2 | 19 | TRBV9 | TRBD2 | CASSPRPGLAGGETGELFF | TGTGCCAGCAGCCCCCGACCGGGACTAGCGGGAGGGGAAACCGGGGAGCTGTTTTTT
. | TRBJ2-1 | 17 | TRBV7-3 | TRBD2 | CASSQGWGGTSHNEQFF | TGTGCCAGCAGCCAAGGTTGGGGCGGGACTAGTCACAATGAGCAGTTCTTC
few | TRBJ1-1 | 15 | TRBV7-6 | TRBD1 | CASSLRTGYFTEAFF | TGTGCCAGCAGCCTCCGGACAGGGTATTTCACTGAAGCTTTCTTT